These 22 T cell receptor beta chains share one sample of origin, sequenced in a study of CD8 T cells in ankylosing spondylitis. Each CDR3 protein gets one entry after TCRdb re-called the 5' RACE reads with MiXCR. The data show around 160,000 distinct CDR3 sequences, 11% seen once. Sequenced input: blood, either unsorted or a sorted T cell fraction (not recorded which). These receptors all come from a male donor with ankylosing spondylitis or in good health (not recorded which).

CDR3 protein: CASSLDHRGEQYF. CDR3 in DNA: TGTGCCAGCAGCTTAGACCATAGGGGCGAGCAGTACTTC. J is TRBJ2-7 and V is TRBV7-8; possible D gene TRBD1, 5 bases. The CDR3 is 13 amino acids. Germline V gene data show CDR1 as SGHVS and CDR2 as FQNEAQ. Trimming shortened V by 1 base and J by 6 bases, and 10 bases separated the two germline ends.

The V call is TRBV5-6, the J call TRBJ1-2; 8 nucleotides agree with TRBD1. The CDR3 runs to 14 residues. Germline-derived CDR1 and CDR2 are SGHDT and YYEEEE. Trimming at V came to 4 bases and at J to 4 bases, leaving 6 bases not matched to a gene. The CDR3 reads CASSVPGTGYGYTF. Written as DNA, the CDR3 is TGTGCCAGCAGCGTACCCGGGACAGGCTATGGCTACACCTTC.

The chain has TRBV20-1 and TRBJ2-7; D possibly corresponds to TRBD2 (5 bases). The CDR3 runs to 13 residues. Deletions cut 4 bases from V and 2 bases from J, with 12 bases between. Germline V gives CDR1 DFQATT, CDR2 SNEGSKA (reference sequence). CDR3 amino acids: CSATERRTYEQYF. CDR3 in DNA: TGCAGTGCTACCGAGCGGAGGACCTACGAGCAGTACTTC.

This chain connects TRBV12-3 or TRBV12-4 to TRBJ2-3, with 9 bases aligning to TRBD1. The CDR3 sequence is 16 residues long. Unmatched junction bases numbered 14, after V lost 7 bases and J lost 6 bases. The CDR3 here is CASTLRRGQGFDTQYF. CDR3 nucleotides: TGTGCCAGCACCCTCCGGCGGGGACAGGGATTTGATACGCAGTATTTT.

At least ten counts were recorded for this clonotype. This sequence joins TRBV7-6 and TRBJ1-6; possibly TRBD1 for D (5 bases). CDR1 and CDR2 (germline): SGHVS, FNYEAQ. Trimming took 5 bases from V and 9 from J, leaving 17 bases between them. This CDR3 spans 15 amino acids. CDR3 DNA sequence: TGTGCCAGCAGCGTCTATGGGGGGGATTCTTCACCCCTCCACTTT. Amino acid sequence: CASSVYGGDSSPLHF.

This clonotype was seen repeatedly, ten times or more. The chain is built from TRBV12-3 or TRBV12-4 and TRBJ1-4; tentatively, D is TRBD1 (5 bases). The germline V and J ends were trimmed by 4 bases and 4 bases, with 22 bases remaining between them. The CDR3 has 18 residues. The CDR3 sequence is CASSSTGLRGGFNEKLFF. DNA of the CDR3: TGTGCCAGCAGTTCTACAGGCTTGCGGGGTGGATTTAATGAAAAACTGTTTTTT.

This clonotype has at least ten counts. CDR3 region: CASREGPGNTEAFF. DNA of the CDR3: TGTGCCAGCAGAGAGGGTCCTGGAAACACTGAAGCTTTCTTT. V is TRBV6-1 and J is TRBJ1-1; D is undetermined. This CDR3 is 14 amino acids long. The V gene lost 6 bases and the J gene lost 2 bases, with 13 bases spanning the gap. Germline assignment: CDR1 MNHNS and CDR2 SASEGT.

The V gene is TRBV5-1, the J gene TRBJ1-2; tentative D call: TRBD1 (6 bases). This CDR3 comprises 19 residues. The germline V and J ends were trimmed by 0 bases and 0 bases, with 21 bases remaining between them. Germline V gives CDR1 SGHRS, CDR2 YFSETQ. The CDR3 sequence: CASSLEGRGMDRTNYGYTF. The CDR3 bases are TGCGCCAGCAGCTTGGAAGGCAGGGGAATGGACCGGACTAACTATGGCTACACCTTC.

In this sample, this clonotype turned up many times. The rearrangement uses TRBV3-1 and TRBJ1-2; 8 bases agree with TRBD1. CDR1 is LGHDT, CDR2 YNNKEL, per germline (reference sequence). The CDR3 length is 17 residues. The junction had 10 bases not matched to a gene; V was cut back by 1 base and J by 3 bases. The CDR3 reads CASSQGNGQGADYGYTF. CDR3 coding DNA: TGTGCCAGCAGCCAAGGAAACGGACAGGGCGCCGACTATGGCTACACCTTC.

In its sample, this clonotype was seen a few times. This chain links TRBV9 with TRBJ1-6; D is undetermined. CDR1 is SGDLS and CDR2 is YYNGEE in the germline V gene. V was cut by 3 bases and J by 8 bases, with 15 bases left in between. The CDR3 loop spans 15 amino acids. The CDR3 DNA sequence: TGTGCCAGCAGCGCCTCACTGCCGGGTGATTCACCCCTCCACTTT. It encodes CASSASLPGDSPLHF.

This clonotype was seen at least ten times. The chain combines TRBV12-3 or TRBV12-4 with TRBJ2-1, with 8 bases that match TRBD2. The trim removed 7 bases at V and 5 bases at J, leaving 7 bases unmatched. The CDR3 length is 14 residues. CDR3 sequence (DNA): TGTGCCAGCACCCTTCGGGGGGGAAACAATGAGCAGTTCTTC. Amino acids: CASTLRGGNNEQFF.

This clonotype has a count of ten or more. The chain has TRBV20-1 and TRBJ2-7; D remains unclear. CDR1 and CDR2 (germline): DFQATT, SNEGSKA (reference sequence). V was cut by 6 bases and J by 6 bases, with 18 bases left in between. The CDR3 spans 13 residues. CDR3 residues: CSAPPDSSGEQYF. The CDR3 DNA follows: TGCAGTGCCCCGCCGGATAGTTCCGGCGAGCAGTACTTC.

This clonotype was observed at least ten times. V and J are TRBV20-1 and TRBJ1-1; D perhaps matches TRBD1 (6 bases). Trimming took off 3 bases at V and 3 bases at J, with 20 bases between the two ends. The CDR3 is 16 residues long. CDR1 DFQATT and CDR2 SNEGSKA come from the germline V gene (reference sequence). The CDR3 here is CSASDLMGDTDTEAFF. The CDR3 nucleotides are TGCAGTGCTAGCGACCTCATGGGGGACACGGACACTGAAGCTTTCTTT.

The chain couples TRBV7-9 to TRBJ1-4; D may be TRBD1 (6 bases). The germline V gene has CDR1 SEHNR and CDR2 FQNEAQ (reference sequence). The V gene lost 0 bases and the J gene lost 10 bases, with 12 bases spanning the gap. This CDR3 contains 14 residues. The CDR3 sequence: CASSLAGTPAKLFF. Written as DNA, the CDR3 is TGTGCCAGCAGCTTAGCTGGGACACCCGCAAAACTGTTTTTT.

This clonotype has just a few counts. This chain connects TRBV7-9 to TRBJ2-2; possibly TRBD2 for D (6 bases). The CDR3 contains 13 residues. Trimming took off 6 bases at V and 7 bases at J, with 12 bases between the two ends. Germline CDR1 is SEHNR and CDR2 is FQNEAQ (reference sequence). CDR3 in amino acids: CASSFSGNGELFF. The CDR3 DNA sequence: TGTGCCAGCAGTTTTAGCGGCAACGGGGAGCTGTTTTTT.

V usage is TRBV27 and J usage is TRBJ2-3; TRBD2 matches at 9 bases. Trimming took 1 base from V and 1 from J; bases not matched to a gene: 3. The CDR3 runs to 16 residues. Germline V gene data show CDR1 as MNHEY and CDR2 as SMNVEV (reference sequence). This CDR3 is CASSLFGGGGTDTQYF. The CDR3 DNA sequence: TGTGCCAGCAGTTTATTCGGCGGGGGGGGCACAGATACGCAGTATTTT.

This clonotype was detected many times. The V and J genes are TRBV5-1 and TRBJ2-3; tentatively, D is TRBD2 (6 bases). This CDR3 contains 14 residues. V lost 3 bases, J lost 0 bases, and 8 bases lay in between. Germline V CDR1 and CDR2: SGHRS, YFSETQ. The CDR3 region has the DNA TGCGCCAGCAGCTCCGGGACTAGCACAGATACGCAGTATTTT. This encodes CASSSGTSTDTQYF. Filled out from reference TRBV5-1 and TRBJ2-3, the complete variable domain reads KAGVTQTPRYLIKTRGQQVTLSCSPISGHRSVSWYQQTPGQGLQFLFEYFSETQRNKGNFPGRFSGRQFSNSRSEMNVSTLELGDSALYLCASSSGTSTDTQYFGPGTRLTVL.

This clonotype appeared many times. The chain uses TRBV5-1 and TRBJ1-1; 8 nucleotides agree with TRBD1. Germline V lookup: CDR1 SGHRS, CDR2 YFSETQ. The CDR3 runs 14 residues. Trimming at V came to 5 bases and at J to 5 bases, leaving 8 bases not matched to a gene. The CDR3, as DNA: TGCGCCAGCAGTTTAGACAGGGGTTGGACTGAAGCTTTCTTT. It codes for CASSLDRGWTEAFF.

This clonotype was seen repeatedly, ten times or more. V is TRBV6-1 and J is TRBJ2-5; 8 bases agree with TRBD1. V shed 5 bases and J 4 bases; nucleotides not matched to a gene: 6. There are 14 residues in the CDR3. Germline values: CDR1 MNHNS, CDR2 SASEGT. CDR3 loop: CASSPQGALETQYF. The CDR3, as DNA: TGTGCCAGCAGTCCCCAGGGGGCATTAGAGACCCAGTACTTC.

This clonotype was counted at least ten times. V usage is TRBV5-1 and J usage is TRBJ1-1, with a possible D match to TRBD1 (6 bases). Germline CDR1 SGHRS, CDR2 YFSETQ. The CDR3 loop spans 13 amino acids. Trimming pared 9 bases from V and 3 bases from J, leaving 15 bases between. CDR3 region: CATEAGAYTEAFF. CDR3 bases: TGCGCCACGGAAGCAGGGGCCTACACTGAAGCTTTCTTT.

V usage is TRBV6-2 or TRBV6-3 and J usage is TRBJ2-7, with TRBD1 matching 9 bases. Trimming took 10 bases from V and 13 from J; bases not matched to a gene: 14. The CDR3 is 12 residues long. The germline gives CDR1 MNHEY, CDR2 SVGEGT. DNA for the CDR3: TGTGCCACCGCGCCGGGGACAGGGAACTATTACTTC. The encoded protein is CATAPGTGNYYF.

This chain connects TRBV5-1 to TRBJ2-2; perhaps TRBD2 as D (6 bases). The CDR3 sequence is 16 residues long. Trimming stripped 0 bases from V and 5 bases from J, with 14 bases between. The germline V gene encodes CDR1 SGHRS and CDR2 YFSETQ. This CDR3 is CASSLEGSGPTGELFF. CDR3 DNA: TGCGCCAGCAGCTTGGAGGGTAGCGGACCTACCGGGGAGCTGTTTTTT.